A single sample gave rise to the 17 T cell receptor beta chains below, sequenced in a study of shared clonotypes between healthy human individuals. Sequencing was performed with immunoSEQ multiplex PCR; in TCRdb, only in-frame clones are kept and a portion is missing. In the table there are fewer than 1.8 million clones, 98% of which are singletons. The specimen was naive CD4+ T cells sorted from blood. The subset was: CD45RA+ positively selected. All receptors come from a man aged 25 to 40 in good health.

The chain recombines TRBV9 with TRBJ1-1; no clear D. CDR1 SGDLS and CDR2 YYNGEE come from the germline V gene. This CDR3 spans 13 amino acids. The V end was cut by 4 bases, the J end by 8 bases, with 15 bases between. This chain's CDR3 is CASSPGRRIEAFF. CDR3 nucleotides: TGTGCCAGCAGCCCCGGACGGCGGATCGAAGCTTTCTTT.

The chain couples TRBV19 to TRBJ1-5; D remains unclear. The V gene lost 3 bases and the J gene lost 5 bases, with 8 bases spanning the gap. Germline V lookup: CDR1 LNHDA, CDR2 SQIVND (reference sequence). The CDR3 is 13 residues long. The DNA for the CDR3 is TGTGCCAGTAGTATGACACATTATCAGCCCCAGCATTTT. Translating gives CASSMTHYQPQHF.

This chain connects TRBV19 to TRBJ1-5; D call uncertain. Trimming left V 6 bases short and J 0 bases short, with 18 bases between. Germline assignment: CDR1 LNHDA and CDR2 SQIVND (reference sequence). CDR3 length equals 17 residues. CDR3 amino acids: CASRKPPGSNSNQPQHF. The CDR3 DNA follows: TGTGCCAGTAGAAAACCCCCTGGTTCGAATAGCAATCAGCCCCAGCATTTT.

The rearrangement joins TRBV6-6 to TRBJ1-1; 10 nucleotides match TRBD1. Germline-derived CDR1 and CDR2 are MNHNY and SVGAGI (reference sequence). V trimming: 3 bases; J trimming: 1 base; junction bases outside the gene matches: 5. CDR3 size: 16 residues. The CDR3 region is CASSYGDRGWNTEAFF. In nucleotides, the CDR3 is TGTGCCAGCAGTTATGGGGACAGGGGATGGAACACTGAAGCTTTCTTT.

This rearrangement joins TRBV7-2 to TRBJ2-7; tentatively, D is TRBD1 (6 bases). Germline lookup yields CDR1 SGHTA and CDR2 FQGNSA. The CDR3 runs 15 residues. V was trimmed by 2 bases and J by 9 bases, leaving 20 bases between them. CDR3 bases: TGTGCCAGCAGCTTATCCCAAGGGGTCGTACAGGGGCAGTACTTC. This sequence encodes CASSLSQGVVQGQYF.

V and J are TRBV27 and TRBJ1-5, with D tentatively TRBD1 (6 bases). The CDR3 runs 12 residues. Trimming pared 8 bases from V and 9 bases from J, leaving 14 bases between. Germline lookup yields CDR1 MNHEY and CDR2 SMNVEV (reference sequence). Here the CDR3 reads CASGLMTGPQHF. Written as DNA, the CDR3 is TGTGCCAGCGGACTAATGACAGGGCCCCAGCATTTT.

The chain couples TRBV5-6 to TRBJ2-5, with 11 bases identical to TRBD2. Losses at the gene ends were 4 bases for V and 1 base for J; bases not matched to a gene: 6. Germline V gene lookup returns CDR1 SGHDT and CDR2 YYEEEE. CDR3 length: 16 amino acids. The CDR3, as DNA: TGTGCCAGCAGCCTAACTAGCGGGAGTTTCCAAGAGACCCAGTACTTC. It codes for CASSLTSGSFQETQYF.

This chain joins TRBV5-1 and TRBJ2-4; 14 bases agree with TRBD2. Germline V gene data show CDR1 as SGHRS and CDR2 as YFSETQ. Trimming cost V 6 bases and J 2 bases; bases outside gene matches: 7. This CDR3 is 17 amino acids long. DNA of the CDR3: TGCGCCAGCACGACCGGGACTAGCGGGAGTTCCAAAAACATTCAGTACTTC. This gives the protein CASTTGTSGSSKNIQYF.

The V gene is TRBV6-5, the J gene TRBJ1-4, with 8 bases that match TRBD1. Germline V gene lookup returns CDR1 MNHEY and CDR2 SVGAGI. V dropped 5 bases and J dropped 7; count of bases not matched to a gene: 9. The length of the CDR3 is 15 residues. The CDR3 protein is CASSGRQGFGEKLFF. CDR3 DNA sequence: TGTGCCAGCAGTGGAAGACAGGGGTTTGGTGAAAAACTGTTTTTT.

This chain uses TRBV9 with TRBJ2-1; D not resolved. Trimming removed 2 bases from V and 3 bases from J, with 12 bases in between. The CDR3 is made up of 15 amino acids. Germline assignment: CDR1 SGDLS and CDR2 YYNGEE. The CDR3 bases are TGTGCCAGCAGCGTTAATGGTAACTACTACAATGAGCAGTTCTTC. It is translated as CASSVNGNYYNEQFF.

The chain couples TRBV9 to TRBJ2-1; D not certain. Per the germline V gene, CDR1 is SGDLS and CDR2 is YYNGEE. The ends were cut back, 4 bases at V and 6 bases at J, with 20 bases in the middle. CDR3 length equals 16 residues. The CDR3 reads CASSLYPYDLFNEQFF. CDR3 coding DNA: TGTGCCAGCAGCCTATACCCTTACGACCTCTTCAATGAGCAGTTCTTC.

The rearrangement uses TRBV5-8 and TRBJ1-4; D perhaps matches TRBD1 (5 bases). The germline V and J ends were trimmed by 5 bases and 8 bases, with 19 bases remaining between them. This CDR3 has 15 residues. CDR1 is SGHTS and CDR2 is YDEGEE in the germline V gene. Here the CDR3 reads CASRSGAQSGEKLFF. CDR3 nucleotides: TGTGCCAGCAGATCCGGGGCCCAAAGTGGCGAAAAACTGTTTTTT.

The chain has TRBV5-1 and TRBJ2-2; 16 bases align to TRBD2. The junction had 5 bases not matched to a gene; V was cut back by 3 bases and J by 0 bases. The CDR3 contains 19 residues. The V gene's germline CDR1 is SGHRS and CDR2 YFSETQ. The CDR3 here is CASSSGGLAGGPNTGELFF. The CDR3 region has the DNA TGCGCCAGCAGCTCGGGGGGACTAGCGGGAGGGCCGAACACCGGGGAGCTGTTTTTT. Complete variable domain (other parts from reference TRBV5-1 and TRBJ2-2): KAGVTQTPRYLIKTRGQQVTLSCSPISGHRSVSWYQQTPGQGLQFLFEYFSETQRNKGNFPGRFSGRQFSNSRSEMNVSTLELGDSALYLCASSSGGLAGGPNTGELFFGEGSRLTVL.

The CDR3 protein is CASTWTVNEQFF. For the CDR3, the DNA is TGTGCCAGCACCTGGACTGTCAATGAGCAGTTCTTC. The chain recombines TRBV2 with TRBJ2-1; D perhaps matches TRBD2 (5 bases). CDR1 and CDR2 from the germline V gene are SNHLY and FYNNEI. CDR3 length: 12 residues. V was shortened by 7 bases and J by 6 bases, with 10 bases between the two germline ends.

This chain connects TRBV14 to TRBJ1-2; no clear D gene. The V gene's germline CDR1 is SGHDN and CDR2 FVKESK. This CDR3 is built from 13 residues. With 3 bases removed from V and 0 bases from J, the gap between germline ends came to 5 bases. CDR3 sequence: CASSHDTNYGYTF. The CDR3 DNA reads as TGTGCCAGCAGCCACGACACTAACTATGGCTACACCTTC.

V is TRBV28 and J is TRBJ2-3; D gene ambiguous. This CDR3 has 16 residues. Looked up from germline, CDR1 is MDHEN and CDR2 is SYDVKM. V lost 3 bases and J 4 bases, leaving 17 bases between the germline ends. The CDR3 region is CASSFGLRAVPDTQYF. CDR3 nucleotides: TGTGCCAGCAGTTTTGGCCTTAGGGCGGTCCCAGATACGCAGTATTTT.

The chain employs TRBV5-1 and TRBJ2-7; 8 bases are shared with TRBD2. The CDR3 consists of 17 residues. Trimming took 0 bases from V and 4 from J; bases not matched to a gene: 12. Germline V CDR1 and CDR2: SGHRS, YFSETQ. The CDR3 is CASSLVPPSAGVYEQYF. CDR3 nucleotides: TGCGCCAGCAGCTTGGTTCCGCCTTCAGCGGGAGTATACGAGCAGTACTTC.